This TCR beta chain was found in a study of T cell responses to AZD1222 COVID-19 vaccine. This CDR3 is 15 amino acids long. CDR1 is MNHEY and CDR2 is SVGAGI in the germline V gene. The germline V and J ends were trimmed by 7 bases and 6 bases, with 19 bases remaining between them. Method: immunoSEQ multiplex PCR; TCRdb's copy keeps in-frame clones and lacks some. The data hold approximately 150,000 clones, with approximately 94% observed a single time. The V and J genes are TRBV6-5 and TRBJ1-5; TRBD1 might be the D (6 bases). The sequenced sample was peripheral blood, obtained on day 0 of AZD1222 vaccination. This TCR was sampled from an adult in good health. CDR3 sequence (DNA): TGTGCCAGCACCCGAAAGGCGGGGGGCAGTCAGCCCCAGCATTTT. It encodes CASTRKAGGSQPQHF.